This TCR beta chain was sequenced in a study of CD8+ T cells in alopecia areata (dated by TCRdb to the late 2010s). Looking at the study overall: The treated patients took part in an open-label pilot trial in which moderate-to-severe alopecia areata was treated with oral tofacitinib at 5 to 10 mg twice daily. Tofacitinib was administered for 6 to 18 months, and 6 months of follow-up off drug were then conducted to assess delayed response and recurrence. Disease severity in treated patients was measured with the SALT score, which quantifies the percentage of affected scalp surface area. To study T cell clonal expansion in alopecia areata, the researchers applied high-throughput TCRbeta sequencing to both the C3H/HeJ mouse model and human patients. Human TCRbeta sequencing covered scalp tissue and sorted CD4+ and CD8+ peripheral blood T cells from patchy and totalis/universalis alopecia areata patients and healthy controls. Tofacitinib-treated patients had biopsies at baseline and at 4 and 24 weeks of treatment, with a later scalp biopsy in several patients. Scalp clonality was compared among normal scalp (n=4), patchy alopecia areata scalp (n=8), and alopecia totalis/universalis scalp (n=8). RNA was obtained with the PAXgene miRNA kit for fixed scalp, the miRNeasy kit for PBMCs, and the RNeasy kit for mouse skin. immunoSEQ multiplex PCR using 35 Vbeta forward primers and 13 Jbeta reverse primers was used to amplify TCRbeta CDR3 regions. General conclusions and limits of the study: Because the treated cohort was small and had just a single nonresponder, larger studies are needed to establish links between baseline CD8+ expansion and response. Resident alphabeta T cells in normal human skin are also sequenced, complicating scalp TCR repertoire analysis, unlike mouse skin dominated by gammadelta T cells. Shared TCR sequences between patients were less evident than in mice, which may be partly attributable to HLA diversity in the patient population. Many expanded lesional clones persisted in scalp and blood during tofacitinib treatment, which may partly explain relapse after stopping treatment. Compared with normal scalp, lesional scalp had higher clonality and more expanded CD8+ clones, particularly in alopecia totalis/universalis, a pattern that suggests antigenic drive. Tofacitinib significantly decreased scalp clonality and the number of expanded CD8+ clones among the top 100 scalp clones.

To prepare the library, the immunoSEQ multiplex PCR assay was applied. RNA was extracted from all samples and reverse transcribed into cDNA as template for TCR sequencing. First-strand cDNA was synthesized using SuperScript III with a 2:1 mix of oligo-dT and random hexamers. A synthetic immune receptor repertoire was used to assess amplification bias, and residual bias was removed computationally. Per the source publication's procedure: Raw reads were preprocessed to remove errors, and CDR3 was defined by IMGT conventions from the conserved cysteine to phenylalanine. Clonality was computed by normalizing Shannon entropy by log2 of the number of productive unique TCRs and subtracting the result from 1. Scalp TCRbeta sequences were cross-referenced with sorted blood CD4 and CD8 repertoires so that the CD4 or CD8 identity of scalp clones could be inferred. The source is immuneACCESS, and TCRdb retained only in-frame sequences with V and J called. Part of the clones is not carried over; for the studies checked, unresolved V genes explain less than half of this, and the remainder is unexplained. V and J calls and clone size are as listed in that table; D and trimming were resolved from the DNA. This sample gives some 190,000 clones in total; 51% of them show up just once. Clones ranked in the top ten supply around 10% of the sample.

About this clone itself: This receptor's antigen is unknown. Nothing much larger sits one base from this clone, and base qualities are not available.

The sample's treatment or condition label, in plain terms: oral pan-JAK inhibitor, 5-10 mg twice daily. Peripheral blood and lesional scalp punch biopsies were obtained from patients with alopecia areata. After PBMCs were isolated by density centrifugation and stained for CD3, CD4 and CD8, a FACSAria was used to sort CD4+ and CD8+ T cells. The CDR3, from cysteine to phenylalanine, totals 11 residues. CDR3 DNA only is kept here, 33 bases in frame from base 1. V loses 4 bases of germline sequence and J loses 7 bases, and the interval between the two ends is 7 bases. The germline V gene gives CDR1 as SGHDT and CDR2 as YYEEEE.

The sample was CD8+ T cells sorted from blood, taken around week 52, from a patient treated with tofacitinib. The TCR originated in a human donor with alopecia areata. The V and J segments used are TRBV5-6 and TRBJ2-3; the best D guess is TRBD1, with 6 bases matching. CDR3 sequence: CASSQGYTQYF. The DNA sequence is as follows: TGTGCCAGCAGCCAGGGGTATACGCAGTATTTT.